This entry features one T cell receptor (beta chain) sequence. This sample is drawn from a study of blood T cell repertoires in COVID-19. On the study more broadly: Samples representing acute and convalescent COVID-19 were sourced from the United States, Italy and Spain. Sources were T cells, B-cell-depleted T cells, or PBMCs; the material itself was cDNA or gDNA.

Source study methods: Scientists estimated how many nucleated cells there were by amplifying reference gene primers. Repertoires were generated with immunoSEQ multiplex PCR, while TCRdb's copy carries only in-frame clones and drops some. V and J calls and clone size are copied from that table; D and trimming were computed from the DNA. The sample carries around 150,000 clones, approximately 90% recorded once. Trimming shortened V by 4 bases and J by 0 bases, and 22 bases separated the two germline ends. This CDR3 is built from 18 residues. Germline CDR1 is MDHEN and CDR2 is SYDVKM. The sequence came from a man younger than 35 with acute or convalescent COVID-19. This chain connects TRBV28 to TRBJ2-7, with D tentatively TRBD1 (6 bases). The sequencing sample was made of peripheral blood. The CDR3 loop is CASSSPNPGQTNSYEQYV. In DNA form, the CDR3 reads TGTGCCAGCAGTTCCCCTAACCCCGGACAGACGAACTCCTACGAGCAGTACGTC.